A selection of T cell receptor beta chains follows, all from one sample in a study of identical twins. MiXCR, run by TCRdb on the 5' RACE reads, gives a single entry per CDR3 protein. The sample consists of 600,000 to 850,000 distinct CDR3 sequences, roughly 18% of them appearing once. Another study also made use of these data, one on T cells expressing NK-cell markers.

The sample consisted of PBMCs. These receptors originate from a woman aged 18-29 years in good health. Each CDR3 is given with its conserved first and last residue.

v_call: TRBV6-1
cdr3_aa: CASRRTLVLGGRYEQYF

v_call: TRBV29-1
cdr3_aa: CSADGLAKNIQYF

v_call: TRBV12-3/TRBV12-4
cdr3_aa: CASSATLAVYFF

v_call: TRBV7-6
cdr3_aa: CASSLERGRETQYF

v_call: TRBV13
cdr3_aa: CASSPSGVFYNEQFF

v_call: TRBV12-3/TRBV12-4
cdr3_aa: CASSVTGYGYTF

v_call: TRBV12-3/TRBV12-4
cdr3_aa: CASSLARGAVTEAFF

v_call: TRBV9
cdr3_aa: CASSSRGVRTQYF

v_call: TRBV20-1
cdr3_aa: CSAPAGARTGELFF

v_call: TRBV7-2
cdr3_aa: CASSPPWEAGGGNEQFF

v_call: TRBV2
cdr3_aa: CASGLLDSYEQYF

v_call: TRBV5-5
cdr3_aa: CASSLIGDSNYGYTF

v_call: TRBV5-1
cdr3_aa: CASTLGAGGIGEQFF

v_call: TRBV12-3/TRBV12-4
cdr3_aa: CASSLRGVTGELFF

v_call: TRBV10-3
cdr3_aa: CAISPQGAGVNTEAFF

v_call: TRBV10-3
cdr3_aa: CAISGWGRGYTF

v_call: TRBV10-2
cdr3_aa: CASSESGFPSGSSYNEQFF

v_call: TRBV6-2/TRBV6-3
cdr3_aa: CAGRTGTANTGELFF